These 24 T cell receptor beta chains share one sample of origin, sequenced in a study of CD8 T cells in ankylosing spondylitis. Broader study findings: Seemingly distinctive of ankylosing spondylitis blood was a TCR beta motif formed by eight highly homologous variants.

Their antigens are not known. One entry per CDR3 protein results from TCRdb running MiXCR on the 5' RACE reads. The table lists a few hundred thousand distinct CDR3 sequences, roughly 8% of them singletons. Sequenced material: blood, either unsorted or a sorted T cell fraction (not recorded which). These receptors were taken from a male donor with ankylosing spondylitis.

This clonotype occurred many times. V usage is TRBV15 and J usage is TRBJ2-5, with 12 bases that match TRBD2. Trimming removed 4 bases from V and 5 bases from J; junction bases left unmatched: 8. The CDR3 spans 16 residues. CDR1 and CDR2 from the germline V gene are LNHNV and YYDKDF (reference sequence). The CDR3 sequence is CATSKAPSGRAETQYF. CDR3 nucleotide sequence: TGTGCCACCAGCAAAGCTCCTAGCGGGAGGGCTGAGACCCAGTACTTC.

The chain couples TRBV2 to TRBJ2-3, with 9 bases matching TRBD2. Germline loops: CDR1 SNHLY, CDR2 FYNNEI. V shed 8 bases, J shed 3 bases, and the junction held 6 bases outside the gene matches. This CDR3 region has 14 residues. CDR3 DNA sequence: TGTGCCAGCCGTAGGCGGGAGGGTACAGATACGCAGTATTTT. It is translated as CASRRREGTDTQYF.

CDR3 region: CASSLRTGSNADTQYF. CDR3 in DNA: TGTGCCAGCAGCCTCCGGACAGGGTCCAACGCAGATACGCAGTATTTT. The chain uses TRBV4-2 and TRBJ2-3, with TRBD1 matching 8 bases. There are 16 residues in the CDR3. CDR1 and CDR2 from the germline V gene are LGHNA and YNFKEQ. V was clipped by 4 bases and J by 4 bases; unmatched bases: 10.

This clonotype was found many times. The CDR3 DNA is TGTGCCAGCAGCTTAGTTGGACAGGGAGGAAAACTGTTTTTT. Residues: CASSLVGQGGKLFF. J is TRBJ1-4 and V is TRBV7-2; 8 nucleotides line up with TRBD1. Unmatched junction bases numbered 5, after V lost 1 base and J lost 10 bases. This CDR3 contains 14 residues. Germline lookup yields CDR1 SGHTA and CDR2 FQGNSA.

This clonotype was seen a few times. V gene TRBV28 combines with J gene TRBJ2-5, with 8 bases aligning to TRBD2. V gave up 7 bases and J gave up 5 bases; unmatched junction bases: 6. The CDR3 covers 13 residues. Per the germline V gene, CDR1 is MDHEN and CDR2 is SYDVKM. The CDR3 coding sequence is TGTGCCAGCATTGGCGGGAGGTATGAGACCCAGTACTTC. This sequence encodes CASIGGRYETQYF.

This clonotype occurred many times. The J gene is TRBJ1-1, the V gene TRBV5-1; a possible D gene is TRBD1 (6 bases). Germline V gives CDR1 SGHRS, CDR2 YFSETQ. Trimming stripped 4 bases from V and 5 bases from J, with 12 bases between. CDR3 length: 13 amino acids. This chain's CDR3 is CASSSSQGTEAFF. CDR3 bases: TGCGCCAGCAGCAGCTCACAGGGAACTGAAGCTTTCTTT. The variable domain in full, completed from reference TRBV5-1 and TRBJ1-1, reads KAGVTQTPRYLIKTRGQQVTLSCSPISGHRSVSWYQQTPGQGLQFLFEYFSETQRNKGNFPGRFSGRQFSNSRSEMNVSTLELGDSALYLCASSSSQGTEAFFGQGTRLTVV.

This clonotype was observed a few times. The V gene is TRBV5-4, the J gene TRBJ2-2; D unresolved. Germline CDR1 and CDR2: SGHNT and YYREEE (reference sequence). Trimming removed 0 bases from V and 6 bases from J, with 6 bases in between. The CDR3 consists of 13 residues. CDR3 in amino acids: CASSLVLAGELFF. Here the CDR3 DNA reads TGTGCCAGCAGCTTGGTCCTGGCCGGGGAGCTGTTTTTT. Looking up the rest from reference TRBV5-4 and TRBJ2-2 gives the full variable domain: ETGVTQSPTHLIKTRGQQVTLRCSSQSGHNTVSWYQQALGQGPQFIFQYYREEENGRGNFPPRFSGLQFPNYSSELNVNALELDDSALYLCASSLVLAGELFFGEGSRLTVL.

This chain joins TRBV27 and TRBJ2-2; possibly TRBD2 for D (6 bases). Per germline, CDR1 MNHEY and CDR2 SMNVEV (reference sequence). The CDR3 extends over 15 amino acids. Trimming pared 7 bases from V and 4 bases from J, leaving 16 bases between. CDR3 residues: CASTSRGMVTGELFF. The CDR3 DNA sequence: TGTGCCAGCACCTCCCGGGGGATGGTCACCGGGGAGCTGTTTTTT.

This clonotype was picked up many times. This chain uses TRBV29-1 with TRBJ2-7; D perhaps matches TRBD2 (6 bases). The germline CDR1 and CDR2 sequences are SQVTM and ANQGSEA. CDR3 length equals 13 residues. Trimming took 3 bases from V and 6 from J, leaving 15 bases between them. The DNA for the CDR3 is TGCAGCGTTGACCTCCCGGGAGATGGCGAGCAGTACTTC. Translated: CSVDLPGDGEQYF.

This clonotype was seen a few times. The chain carries TRBV6-1 and TRBJ2-2; 9 bases map to TRBD1. The CDR3 extends over 15 amino acids. Germline CDR1 is MNHNS and CDR2 is SASEGT. After removal of 3 bases from V and 7 bases from J, the junction contained 6 bases not matched to a gene. In nucleotides, the CDR3 is TGTGCCAGCAGTGACGGACAGGGGACGGGCGGGGAGCTGTTTTTT. Translation gives CASSDGQGTGGELFF.

This clonotype was found many times. V and J are TRBV4-3 and TRBJ1-2, with 9 bases lining up with TRBD1. The CDR3 totals 15 residues. The V gene end was trimmed by 4 bases and the J gene end by 7 bases; junction bases not matched to a gene: 10. The germline V gene has CDR1 LGHNA and CDR2 YSLEER. The DNA of the CDR3 is TGCGCCAGCAGCCCCACAGGGGGCGTAGACTGTGGCTACACCTTC. Protein sequence: CASSPTGGVDCGYTF.

This clonotype has more than one count but fewer than ten. The chain carries TRBV28 and TRBJ1-5, with D perhaps matching TRBD1 (6 bases). CDR1 is MDHEN, CDR2 SYDVKM, per germline. This CDR3 is built from 13 residues. The germline V and J ends were trimmed by 8 bases and 5 bases, with 13 bases remaining between them. CDR3 sequence reads: CASGRQDYQPQHF. CDR3 coding DNA: TGTGCCAGCGGTAGACAGGACTATCAGCCCCAGCATTTT.

There are a few counts of this clonotype. The J gene is TRBJ2-7, the V gene TRBV20-1; 8 bases agree with TRBD2. CDR3 length equals 12 residues. The V segment lost 6 bases and the J segment 9 bases; nucleotides outside the gene matches: 10. From germline, CDR1 is DFQATT and CDR2 SNEGSKA (reference sequence). CDR3 in DNA: TGCAGTGCCGAAACACTAGCGGAAGTGCAGTACTTC. As protein: CSAETLAEVQYF.

The table lists this clonotype with a few counts. The chain has TRBV29-1 and TRBJ2-7, with D uncertain. Germline values: CDR1 SQVTM, CDR2 ANQGSEA. V gave up 5 bases and J gave up 0 bases, with 11 bases separating them. The CDR3 covers 13 residues. CDR3 loop: CSVSTTASYEQYF. The CDR3 nucleotides read TGCAGCGTTAGTACGACGGCCTCCTACGAGCAGTACTTC.

This clonotype appeared a few times. The CDR3 DNA is TGTGCCAGCAGCGGGGACGATAAGTACCCCCGTGATACGCAGTATTTT. It translates to CASSGDDKYPRDTQYF. The chain employs TRBV9 and TRBJ2-3; perhaps D is TRBD1 or TRBD2 (5 bases each). Trimming took 3 bases from V and 6 from J, leaving 20 bases between them. Germline CDR1 reads SGDLS; CDR2 reads YYNGEE. This CDR3 contains 16 residues. The full variable domain, completed using reference TRBV9 and TRBJ2-3, is DSGVTQTPKHLITATGQRVTLRCSPRSGDLSVYWYQQSLDQGLQFLIQYYNGEERAKGNILERFSAQQFPDLHSELNLSSLELGDSALYFCASSGDDKYPRDTQYFGPGTRLTVL.

This clonotype came up many times. This rearrangement joins TRBV29-1 to TRBJ2-3; 9 bases are shared with TRBD2. CDR3 length: 14 residues. Germline V gives CDR1 SQVTM, CDR2 ANQGSEA. Unmatched junction bases numbered 7, after V lost 6 bases and J lost 3 bases. CDR3 coding DNA: TGCAGCGTGAAAGCGGGAGGAAGGACAGATACGCAGTATTTT. Protein: CSVKAGGRTDTQYF.

V and J are TRBV6-5 and TRBJ1-1, with D possibly being TRBD1 (5 bases). The V and J ends lost 7 bases and 3 bases respectively, with 9 bases between them. CDR3 size: 12 residues. Germline CDR1 reads MNHEY; CDR2 reads SVGAGI. CDR3 protein: CASIGTYTEAFF. The CDR3, as DNA: TGTGCCAGCATCGGGACTTACACTGAAGCTTTCTTT.

In its sample, this clonotype was seen a few times. V usage is TRBV15 and J usage is TRBJ1-2; weak D call: TRBD1 (6 bases). CDR3 length: 15 residues. CDR1 LNHNV and CDR2 YYDKDF come from the germline V gene (reference sequence). The V end lost 0 bases, the J end lost 4 bases, and 12 bases lay between the germline ends. In DNA, the CDR3 is TGTGCCACCAGCAGAGAAACAGGGACCGGCTATGGCTACACCTTC. This sequence encodes CATSRETGTGYGYTF.

This clonotype was recorded at least ten times. The chain employs TRBV4-3 and TRBJ1-2; no reliable D call. Between the trimmed V and J ends, which lost 0 bases and 8 bases, there was a span of 16 bases. Germline V gene sequence: CDR1 LGHNA, CDR2 YSLEER. This CDR3 has 15 amino acids. The CDR3 region has the DNA TGCGCCAGCAGCCAAGACACGGCCGGGCCTAGAGGCTACACCTTC. Translating gives CASSQDTAGPRGYTF.

V is TRBV4-3 and J is TRBJ2-5; D ambiguous. Germline assignment: CDR1 LGHNA and CDR2 YSLEER. V lost 4 bases, J lost 3 bases, and 9 bases lay in between. This CDR3 comprises 13 residues. CDR3 bases: TGCGCCAGCAGCCCTGATCTAGAAGAGACCCAGTACTTC. It specifies CASSPDLEETQYF.

A few counts support this clonotype. The chain joins TRBV11-3 to TRBJ2-7; TRBD1 aligns across 7 bases. Germline V gene lookup returns CDR1 SGHNT and CDR2 YENEEA. Trimming at V came to 0 bases and at J to 1 base, leaving 3 bases not matched to a gene. There are 15 residues in the CDR3. This chain's CDR3 is CASSLDQGDSYEQYF. Here the CDR3 DNA reads TGTGCCAGCAGCTTAGATCAGGGGGATTCCTACGAGCAGTACTTC.

This clonotype appeared many times. The J gene is TRBJ2-1, the V gene TRBV7-2; unclear D gene. The CDR3 covers 11 residues. From germline, CDR1 is SGHTA and CDR2 FQGNSA. Trimming stripped 3 bases from V and 10 bases from J, with 7 bases between. Written as DNA, the CDR3 is TGTGCCAGCAGCTTCCAAGGAGAGCAGTTCTTC. This translates into CASSFQGEQFF.

This clonotype showed up just a few times. The chain joins TRBV3-1 to TRBJ2-2; the match to TRBD1 covers 8 bases. The CDR3 consists of 17 residues. Per germline, CDR1 LGHDT and CDR2 YNNKEL (reference sequence). The J segment lost 0 bases and the V segment lost 3 bases, leaving 6 bases of the junction unmatched. DNA of the CDR3: TGTGCCAGCAGCCATGCCAGGGGGCCAGCGAACACCGGGGAGCTGTTTTTT. It yields the protein CASSHARGPANTGELFF.

The chain is built from TRBV11-1 and TRBJ2-2, with 8 bases matching TRBD2. Germline trimming cut 5 bases from V and 6 bases from J; bases unmatched to any gene: 20. This CDR3 comprises 19 residues. From germline, CDR1 is SGHAT and CDR2 FQDESV (reference sequence). CDR3 nucleotides: TGTGCCAGCAGCCCATGGGGCAGCGGGAGTATCGTGGGGGCCGGGGAGCTGTTTTTT. This codes for CASSPWGSGSIVGAGELFF.